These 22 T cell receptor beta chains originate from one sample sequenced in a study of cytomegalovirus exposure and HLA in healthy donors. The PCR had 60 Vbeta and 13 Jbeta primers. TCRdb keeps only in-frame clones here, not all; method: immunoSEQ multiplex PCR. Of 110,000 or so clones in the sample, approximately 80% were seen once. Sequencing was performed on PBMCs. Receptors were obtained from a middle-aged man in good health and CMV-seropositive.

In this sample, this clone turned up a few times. CDR3 coding DNA: TGTGCCAGCAGACAAAGAATGGACAGGGGGACCTTCGCTGCTGGAAACACCATATATTTT. Protein: CASRQRMDRGTFAAGNTIYF. This sequence joins TRBV28 and TRBJ1-3; 10 nucleotides agree with TRBD1. The V and J ends lost 6 bases and 2 bases, in that order; junction bases with no gene match: 19. The CDR3 extends over 20 amino acids. Germline V lookup: CDR1 MDHEN, CDR2 SYDVKM. The variable domain in full, completed from reference TRBV28 and TRBJ1-3, reads DVKVTQSSRYLVKRTGEKVFLECVQDMDHENMFWYRQDPGLGLRLIYFSYDVKMKEKGDIPEGYSVSREKKERFSLILESASTNQTSMYLCASRQRMDRGTFAAGNTIYFGEGSWLTVV.

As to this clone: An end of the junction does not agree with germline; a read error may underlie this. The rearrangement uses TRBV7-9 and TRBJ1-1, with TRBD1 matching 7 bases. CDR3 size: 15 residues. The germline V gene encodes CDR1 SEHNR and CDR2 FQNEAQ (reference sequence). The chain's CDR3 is CSSSLAGGQNTEAFF. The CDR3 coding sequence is TGTTCCAGCAGCTTGGCAGGGGGACAGAACACTGAAGCTTTCTTT.

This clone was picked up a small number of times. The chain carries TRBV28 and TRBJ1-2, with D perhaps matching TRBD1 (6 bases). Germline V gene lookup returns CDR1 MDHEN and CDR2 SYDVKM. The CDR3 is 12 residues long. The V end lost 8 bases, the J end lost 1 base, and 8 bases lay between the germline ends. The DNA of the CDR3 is TGTGCCAGCGGACAGTTTAACTATGGCTACACCTTC. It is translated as CASGQFNYGYTF.

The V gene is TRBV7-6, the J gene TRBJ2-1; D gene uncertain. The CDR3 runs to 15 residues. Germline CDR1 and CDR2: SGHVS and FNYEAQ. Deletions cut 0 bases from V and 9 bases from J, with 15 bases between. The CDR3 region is CASSLAVPPTGEQFF. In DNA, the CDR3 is TGTGCCAGCAGCTTAGCGGTACCACCCACGGGTGAGCAGTTCTTC.

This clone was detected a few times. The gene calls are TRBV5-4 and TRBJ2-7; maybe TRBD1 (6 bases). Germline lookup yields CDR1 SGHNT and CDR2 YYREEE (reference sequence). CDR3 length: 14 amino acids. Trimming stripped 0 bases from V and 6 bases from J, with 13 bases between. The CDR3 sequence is CASSLDQGWGEQYF. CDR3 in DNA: TGTGCCAGCAGCTTGGACCAGGGGTGGGGCGAGCAGTACTTC. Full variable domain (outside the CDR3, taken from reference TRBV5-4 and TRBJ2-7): ETGVTQSPTHLIKTRGQQVTLRCSSQSGHNTVSWYQQALGQGPQFIFQYYREEENGRGNFPPRFSGLQFPNYSSELNVNALELDDSALYLCASSLDQGWGEQYFGPGTRLTVT.

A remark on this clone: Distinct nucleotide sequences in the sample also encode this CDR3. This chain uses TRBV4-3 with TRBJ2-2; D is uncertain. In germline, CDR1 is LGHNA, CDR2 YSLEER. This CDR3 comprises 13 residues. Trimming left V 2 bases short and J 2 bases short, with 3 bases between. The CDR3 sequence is CASSQSNTGELFF. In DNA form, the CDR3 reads TGCGCCAGCAGCCAAAGCAACACCGGGGAGCTGTTTTTT.

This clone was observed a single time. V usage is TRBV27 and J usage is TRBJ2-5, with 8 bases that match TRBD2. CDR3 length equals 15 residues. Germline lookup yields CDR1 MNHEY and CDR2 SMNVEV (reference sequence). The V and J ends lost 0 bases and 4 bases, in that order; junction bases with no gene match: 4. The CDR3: CASSLSSGGPETQYF. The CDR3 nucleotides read TGTGCCAGCAGTTTATCCAGCGGGGGCCCAGAGACCCAGTACTTC.

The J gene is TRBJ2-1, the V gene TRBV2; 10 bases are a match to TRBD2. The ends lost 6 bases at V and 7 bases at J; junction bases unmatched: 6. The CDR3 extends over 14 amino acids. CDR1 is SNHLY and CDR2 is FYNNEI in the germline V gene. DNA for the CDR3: TGTGCCAGCAGAACAGCGGGGGGGAGGAATGAGCAGTTCTTC. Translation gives CASRTAGGRNEQFF.

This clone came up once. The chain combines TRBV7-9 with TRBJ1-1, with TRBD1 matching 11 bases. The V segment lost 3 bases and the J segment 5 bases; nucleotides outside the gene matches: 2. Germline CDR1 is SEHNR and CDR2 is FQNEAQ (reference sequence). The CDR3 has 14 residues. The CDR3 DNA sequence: TGTGCCAGCAGCTTGGACAGGGGGCTTACTGAAGCTTTCTTT. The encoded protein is CASSLDRGLTEAFF.

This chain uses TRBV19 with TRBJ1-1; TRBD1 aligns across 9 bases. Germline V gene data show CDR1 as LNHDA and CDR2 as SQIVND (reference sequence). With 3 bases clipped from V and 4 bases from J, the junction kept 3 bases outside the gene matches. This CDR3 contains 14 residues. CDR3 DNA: TGTGCCAGTAGTATTATGACAGGGGGCACTGAAGCTTTCTTT. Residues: CASSIMTGGTEAFF.

The CDR3 spells CASSEDAWVGGELFF. For the CDR3, the DNA is TGTGCCAGCAGTGAGGATGCTTGGGTCGGCGGGGAGCTGTTTTTT. The chain links TRBV9 to TRBJ2-2; D is unresolved. CDR1 is SGDLS and CDR2 is YYNGEE in the germline V gene. V was trimmed by 5 bases and J by 7 bases, leaving 18 bases between them. The CDR3 totals 15 residues.

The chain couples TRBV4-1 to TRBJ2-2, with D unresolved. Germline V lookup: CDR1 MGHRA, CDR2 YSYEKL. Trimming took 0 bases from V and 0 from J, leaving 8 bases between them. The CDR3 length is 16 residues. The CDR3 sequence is CASSQDMAANTGELFF. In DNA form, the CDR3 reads TGCGCCAGCAGCCAAGATATGGCAGCGAACACCGGGGAGCTGTTTTTT.

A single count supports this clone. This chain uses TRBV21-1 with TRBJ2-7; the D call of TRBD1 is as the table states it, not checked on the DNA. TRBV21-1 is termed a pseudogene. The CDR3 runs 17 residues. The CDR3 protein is CASSKEYRPPSSYEQYF. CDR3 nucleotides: TGTGCCAGCAGCAAAGAATACAGGCCTCCCTCCTCGTACGAGCAGTACTTC.

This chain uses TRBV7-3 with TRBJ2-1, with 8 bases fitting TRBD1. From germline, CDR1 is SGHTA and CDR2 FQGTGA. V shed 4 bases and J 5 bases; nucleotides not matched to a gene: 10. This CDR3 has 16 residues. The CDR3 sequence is CASSWTGLGVNNEQFF. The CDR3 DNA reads TGTGCCAGCAGCTGGACAGGGTTAGGGGTAAACAATGAGCAGTTCTTC.

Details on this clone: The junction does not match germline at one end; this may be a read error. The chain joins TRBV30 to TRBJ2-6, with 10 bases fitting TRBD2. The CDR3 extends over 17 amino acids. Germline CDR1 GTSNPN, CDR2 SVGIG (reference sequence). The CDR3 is CAWSAAGGPSGANGLTF. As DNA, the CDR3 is TGTGCCTGGAGTGCAGCGGGGGGGCCTTCTGGGGCCAACGGCCTGACTTTC.

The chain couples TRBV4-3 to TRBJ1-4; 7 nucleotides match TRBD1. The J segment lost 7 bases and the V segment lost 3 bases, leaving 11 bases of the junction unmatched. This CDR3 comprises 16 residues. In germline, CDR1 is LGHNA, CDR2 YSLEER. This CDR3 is CASSQNTGVFSEKLFF. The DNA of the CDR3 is TGCGCCAGCAGCCAGAATACAGGGGTCTTCTCTGAAAAACTGTTTTTT.

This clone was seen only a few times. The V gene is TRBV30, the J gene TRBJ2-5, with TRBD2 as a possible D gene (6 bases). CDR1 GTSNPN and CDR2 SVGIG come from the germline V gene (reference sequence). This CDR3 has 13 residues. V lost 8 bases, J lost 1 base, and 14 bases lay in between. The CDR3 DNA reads TGTGCCACAAAACGGGACTTCCAAGAGACCCAGTACTTC. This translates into CATKRDFQETQYF. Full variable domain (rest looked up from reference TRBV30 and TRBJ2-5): SQTIHQWPATLVQPVGSPLSLECTVEGTSNPNLYWYRQAAGRGLQLLFYSVGIGQISSEVPQNLSASRPQDRQFILSSKKLLLSDSGFYLCATKRDFQETQYFGPGTRLLVL.

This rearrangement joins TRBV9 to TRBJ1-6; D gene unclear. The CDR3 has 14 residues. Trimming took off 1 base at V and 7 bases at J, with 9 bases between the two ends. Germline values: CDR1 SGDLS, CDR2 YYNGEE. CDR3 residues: CASSVLTKNSPLHF. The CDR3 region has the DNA TGTGCCAGCAGCGTATTAACAAAAAATTCACCCCTCCACTTT.

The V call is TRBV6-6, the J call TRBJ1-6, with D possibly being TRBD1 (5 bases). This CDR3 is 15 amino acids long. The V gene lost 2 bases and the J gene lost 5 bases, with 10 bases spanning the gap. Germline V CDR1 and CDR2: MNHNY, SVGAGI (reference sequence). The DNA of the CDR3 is TGTGCCAGCAGTTACCCGGGGGTGAATAATTCACCCCTCCACTTT. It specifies CASSYPGVNNSPLHF.

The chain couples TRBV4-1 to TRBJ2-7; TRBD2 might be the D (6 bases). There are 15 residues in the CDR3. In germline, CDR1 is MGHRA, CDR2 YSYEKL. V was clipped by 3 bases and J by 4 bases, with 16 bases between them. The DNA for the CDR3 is TGCGCCAGCAGCCATCGCAACGCCGGGAGTTACGAGCAGTACTTC. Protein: CASSHRNAGSYEQYF.

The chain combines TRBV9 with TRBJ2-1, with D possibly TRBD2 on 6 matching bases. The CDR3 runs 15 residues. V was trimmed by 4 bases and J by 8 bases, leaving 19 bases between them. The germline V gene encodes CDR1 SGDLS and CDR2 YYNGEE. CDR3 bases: TGTGCCAGCAGCCCACGCCGGTCGGAGGGCTATGAGCAGTTCTTC. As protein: CASSPRRSEGYEQFF.

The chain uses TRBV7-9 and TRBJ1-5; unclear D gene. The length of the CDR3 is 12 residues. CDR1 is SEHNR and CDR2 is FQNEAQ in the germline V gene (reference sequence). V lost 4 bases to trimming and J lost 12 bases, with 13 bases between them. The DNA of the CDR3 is TGTGCCAGCAGCTCCTTCACCGCGGGCCAGCATTTT. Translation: CASSSFTAGQHF.